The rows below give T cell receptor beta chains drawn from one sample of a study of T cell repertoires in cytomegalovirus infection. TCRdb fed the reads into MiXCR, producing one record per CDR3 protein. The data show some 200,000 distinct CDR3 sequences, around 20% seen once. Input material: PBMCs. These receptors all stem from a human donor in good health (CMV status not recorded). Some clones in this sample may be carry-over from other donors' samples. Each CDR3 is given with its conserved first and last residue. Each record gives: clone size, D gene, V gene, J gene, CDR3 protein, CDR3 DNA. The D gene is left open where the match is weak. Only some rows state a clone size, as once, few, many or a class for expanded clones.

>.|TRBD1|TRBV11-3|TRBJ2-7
CASSSGTGRFSF
TGTGCCAGCAGCTCCGGGACAGGCCGTTTTAGCTTC
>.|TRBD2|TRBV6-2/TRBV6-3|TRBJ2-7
CASDRTSGMGEQYF
TGTGCCAGCGATAGAACCAGCGGGATGGGCGAGCAGTACTTC
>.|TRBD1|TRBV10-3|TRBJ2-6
CAIKRTGVDRDPGPGAYVLTF
TGTGCCATCAAAAGGACAGGAGTTGACCGGGACCCCGGGCCTGGGGCCTACGTCCTGACTTTC
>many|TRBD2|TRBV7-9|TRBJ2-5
CASSSAGGQETQYF
TGTGCCAGCAGCTCCGCGGGGGGGCAGGAGACCCAGTACTTC
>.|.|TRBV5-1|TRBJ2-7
CASSPPAGGNEQYF
TGCGCCAGCAGCCCTCCTGCTGGGGGTAACGAGCAGTACTTC
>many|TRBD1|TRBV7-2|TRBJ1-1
CASSRIQGINTEAFF
TGTGCCAGCAGCCGAATACAGGGGATTAACACTGAAGCTTTCTTT
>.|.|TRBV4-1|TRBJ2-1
CASSQVAGSSYNEQFF
TGCGCCAGCAGCCAAGTCGCAGGGAGCTCCTACAATGAGCAGTTCTTC
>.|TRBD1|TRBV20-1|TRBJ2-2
CSAKKTGTANTGELFF
TGCAGTGCCAAGAAGACCGGGACAGCGAACACCGGGGAGCTGTTTTTT
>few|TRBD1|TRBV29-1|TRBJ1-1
CSVDTGDTEAFF
TGCAGCGTTGACACAGGGGACACTGAAGCTTTCTTT
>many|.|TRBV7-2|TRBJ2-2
CASSSRGNTGELFF
TGTGCCAGCAGCTCCAGAGGGAACACCGGGGAGCTGTTTTTT